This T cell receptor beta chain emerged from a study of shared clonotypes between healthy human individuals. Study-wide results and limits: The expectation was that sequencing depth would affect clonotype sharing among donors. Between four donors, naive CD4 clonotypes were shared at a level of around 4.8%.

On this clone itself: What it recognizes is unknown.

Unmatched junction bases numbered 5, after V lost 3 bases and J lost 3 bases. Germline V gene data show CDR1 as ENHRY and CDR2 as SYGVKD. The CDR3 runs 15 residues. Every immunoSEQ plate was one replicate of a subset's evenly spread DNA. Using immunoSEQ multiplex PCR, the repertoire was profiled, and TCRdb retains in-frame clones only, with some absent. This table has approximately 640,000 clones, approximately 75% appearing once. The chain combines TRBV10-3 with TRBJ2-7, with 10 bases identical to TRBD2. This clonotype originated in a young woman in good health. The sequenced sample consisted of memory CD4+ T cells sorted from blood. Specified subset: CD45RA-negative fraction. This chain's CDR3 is CAISDSSGSIYEQYF. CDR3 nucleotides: TGTGCCATCAGTGATTCTAGCGGGAGTATCTACGAGCAGTACTTC.